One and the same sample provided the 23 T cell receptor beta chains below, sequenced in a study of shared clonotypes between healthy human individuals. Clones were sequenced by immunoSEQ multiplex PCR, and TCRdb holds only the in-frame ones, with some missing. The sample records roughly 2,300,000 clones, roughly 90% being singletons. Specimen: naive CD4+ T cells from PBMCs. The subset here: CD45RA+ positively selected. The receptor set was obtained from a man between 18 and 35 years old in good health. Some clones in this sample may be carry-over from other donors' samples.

The CDR3 nucleotides are TGCAGCGTTATGACAGGGGGCACAGATACGCAGTATTTT. Translating it yields CSVMTGGTDTQYF. The genes are TRBV29-1 and TRBJ2-3; 8 bases are shared with TRBD1. Trimming cost V 5 bases and J 1 base; bases outside gene matches: 2. The CDR3 has 13 amino acids. The germline V gene has CDR1 SQVTM and CDR2 ANQGSEA.

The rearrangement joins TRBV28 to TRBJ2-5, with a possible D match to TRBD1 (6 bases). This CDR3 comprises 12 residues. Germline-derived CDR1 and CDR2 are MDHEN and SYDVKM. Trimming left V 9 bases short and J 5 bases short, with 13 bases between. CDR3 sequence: CASSGASETQYF. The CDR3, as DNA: TGTGCCAGTTCAGGGGCCAGCGAGACCCAGTACTTC.

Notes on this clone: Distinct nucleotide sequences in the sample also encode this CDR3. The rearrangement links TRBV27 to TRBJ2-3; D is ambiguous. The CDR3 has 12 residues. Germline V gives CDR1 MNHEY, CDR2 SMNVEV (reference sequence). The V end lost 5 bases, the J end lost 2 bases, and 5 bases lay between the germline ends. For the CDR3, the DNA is TGTGCCAGCAGTCTTTTCACAGATACGCAGTATTTT. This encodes CASSLFTDTQYF.

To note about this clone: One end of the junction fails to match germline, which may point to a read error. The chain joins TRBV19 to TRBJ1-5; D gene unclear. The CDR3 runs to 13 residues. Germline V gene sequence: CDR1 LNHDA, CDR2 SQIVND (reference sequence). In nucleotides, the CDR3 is TGTGCCAGTAACCTTGTCAGCAATCAGCCCCGGCATTTT. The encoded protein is CASNLVSNQPRHF.

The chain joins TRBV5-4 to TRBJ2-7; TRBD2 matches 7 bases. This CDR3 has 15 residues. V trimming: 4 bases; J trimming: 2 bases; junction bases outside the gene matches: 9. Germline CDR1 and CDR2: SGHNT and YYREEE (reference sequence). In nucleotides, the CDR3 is TGTGCCAGCAGCCGCGCGGGCGGGAGCCCCTACGAGCAGTACTTC. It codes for CASSRAGGSPYEQYF.

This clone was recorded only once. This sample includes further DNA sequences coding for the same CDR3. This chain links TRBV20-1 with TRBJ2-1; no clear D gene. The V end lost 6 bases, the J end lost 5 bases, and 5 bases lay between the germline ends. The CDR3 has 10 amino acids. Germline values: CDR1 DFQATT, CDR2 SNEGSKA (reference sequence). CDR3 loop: CSAADNEQFF. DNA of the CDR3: TGCAGTGCAGCAGACAATGAGCAGTTCTTC.

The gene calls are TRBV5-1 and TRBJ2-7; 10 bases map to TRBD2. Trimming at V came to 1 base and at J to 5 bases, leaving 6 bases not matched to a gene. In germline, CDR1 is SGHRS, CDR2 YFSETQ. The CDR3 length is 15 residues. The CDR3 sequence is CASSLLAGEVNEQYF. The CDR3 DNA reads TGCGCCAGCAGCTTGCTAGCGGGAGAAGTAAACGAGCAGTACTTC.

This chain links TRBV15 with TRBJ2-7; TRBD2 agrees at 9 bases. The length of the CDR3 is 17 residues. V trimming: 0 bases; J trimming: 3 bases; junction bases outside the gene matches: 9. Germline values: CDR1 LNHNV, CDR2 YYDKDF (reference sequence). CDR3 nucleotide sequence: TGTGCCACCAGCAGAGAAACCCATAGCGGGAGACACTACGAGCAGTACTTC. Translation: CATSRETHSGRHYEQYF.

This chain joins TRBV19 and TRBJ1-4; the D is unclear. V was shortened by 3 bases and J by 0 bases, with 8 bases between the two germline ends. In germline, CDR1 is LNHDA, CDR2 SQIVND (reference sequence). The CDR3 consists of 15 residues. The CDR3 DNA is TGTGCCAGTAGTATGGATCCTGCAACTAATGAAAAACTGTTTTTT. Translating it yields CASSMDPATNEKLFF.

The CDR3 protein is CASSSGVPGELFF. In nucleotides, the CDR3 is TGTGCCAGCAGCTCGGGGGTCCCCGGGGAGCTGTTTTTT. The chain uses TRBV7-2 and TRBJ2-2; D may be TRBD2 (6 bases). Trimming cost V 4 bases and J 6 bases, with 9 bases left between them. Germline V gene sequence: CDR1 SGHTA, CDR2 FQGNSA. The CDR3 is made up of 13 amino acids.

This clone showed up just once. CDR3 in DNA: TGTGCCAGCAGTTACTCGGCGGCAGGGTATGGCTACACCTTC. This codes for CASSYSAAGYGYTF. V usage is TRBV6-5 and J usage is TRBJ1-2, with TRBD1 as a possible D gene (5 bases). This CDR3 has 14 amino acids. CDR1 MNHEY and CDR2 SVGAGI come from the germline V gene. Deletions cut 0 bases from V and 5 bases from J, with 10 bases between.

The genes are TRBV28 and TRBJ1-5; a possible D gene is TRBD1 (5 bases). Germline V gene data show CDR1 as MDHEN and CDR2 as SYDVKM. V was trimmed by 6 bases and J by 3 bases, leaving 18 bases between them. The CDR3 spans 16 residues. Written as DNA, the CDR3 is TGTGCCAGCAGACAATCGAGTAGGGGATCCAATCAGCCCCAGCATTTT. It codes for CASRQSSRGSNQPQHF.

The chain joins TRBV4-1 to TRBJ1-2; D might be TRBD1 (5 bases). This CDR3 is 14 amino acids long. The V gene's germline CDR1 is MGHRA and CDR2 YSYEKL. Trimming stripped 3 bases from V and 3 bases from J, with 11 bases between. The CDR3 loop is CASSQAGTYYGYTF. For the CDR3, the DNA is TGCGCCAGCAGCCAGGCCGGGACCTACTATGGCTACACCTTC.

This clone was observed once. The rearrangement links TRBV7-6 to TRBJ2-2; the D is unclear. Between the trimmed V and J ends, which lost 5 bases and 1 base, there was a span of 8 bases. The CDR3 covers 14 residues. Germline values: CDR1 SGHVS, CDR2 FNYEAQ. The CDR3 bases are TGTGCCAGCAGCCCCATAGGGAACACCGGGGAGCTGTTTTTT. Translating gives CASSPIGNTGELFF.

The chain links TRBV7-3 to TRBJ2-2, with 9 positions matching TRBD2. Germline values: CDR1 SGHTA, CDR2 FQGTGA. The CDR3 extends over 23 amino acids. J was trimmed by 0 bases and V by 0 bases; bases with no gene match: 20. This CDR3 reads CASSLTYSGTSSRWIANTGELFF. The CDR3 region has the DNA TGTGCCAGCAGCTTAACCTATTCCGGGACTAGCAGCCGGTGGATAGCGAACACCGGGGAGCTGTTTTTT.

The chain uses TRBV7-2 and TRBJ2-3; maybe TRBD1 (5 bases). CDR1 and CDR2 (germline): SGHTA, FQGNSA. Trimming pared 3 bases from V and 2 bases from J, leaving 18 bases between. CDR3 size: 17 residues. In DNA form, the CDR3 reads TGTGCCAGCAGCTTGTTCTCTCAGACAGCAGCCACAGATACGCAGTATTTT. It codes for CASSLFSQTAATDTQYF.

The CDR3 region has the DNA TGTGCCAGTAGTATAGGGAAGGGTATGGGAAATCAGCCCCAGCATTTT. Protein sequence: CASSIGKGMGNQPQHF. V is TRBV19 and J is TRBJ1-5; D uncertain. The length of the CDR3 is 16 residues. Germline assignment: CDR1 LNHDA and CDR2 SQIVND (reference sequence). V lost 1 base and J 4 bases, leaving 14 bases between the germline ends.

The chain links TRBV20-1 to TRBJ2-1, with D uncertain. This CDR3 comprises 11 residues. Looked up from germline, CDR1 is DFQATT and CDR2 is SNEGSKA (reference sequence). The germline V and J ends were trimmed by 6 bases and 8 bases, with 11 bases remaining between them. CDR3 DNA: TGCAGTGCCCCAGGCGTCGATGAGCAGTTCTTC. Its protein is CSAPGVDEQFF.

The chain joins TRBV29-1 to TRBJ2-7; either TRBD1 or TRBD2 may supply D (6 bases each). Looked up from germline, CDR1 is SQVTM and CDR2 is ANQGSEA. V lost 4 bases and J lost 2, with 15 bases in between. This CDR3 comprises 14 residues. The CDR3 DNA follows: TGCAGCGTTGTAGGGGGGCGGAAAACCTACGAGCAGTACTTC. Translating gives CSVVGGRKTYEQYF.

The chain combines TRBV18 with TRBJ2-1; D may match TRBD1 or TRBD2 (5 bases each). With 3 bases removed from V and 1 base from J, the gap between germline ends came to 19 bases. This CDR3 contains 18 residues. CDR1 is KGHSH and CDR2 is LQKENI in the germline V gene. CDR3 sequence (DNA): TGTGCCAGCTCACCTTTTAGGGGCCGGGACGCATCCTACAATGAGCAGTTCTTC. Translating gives CASSPFRGRDASYNEQFF.

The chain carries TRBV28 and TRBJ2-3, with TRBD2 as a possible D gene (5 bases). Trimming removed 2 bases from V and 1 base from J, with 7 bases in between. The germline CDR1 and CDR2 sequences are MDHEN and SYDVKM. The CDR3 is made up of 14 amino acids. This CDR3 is CASSLGSGTDTQYF. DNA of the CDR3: TGTGCCAGCAGTTTAGGGAGCGGCACAGATACGCAGTATTTT.

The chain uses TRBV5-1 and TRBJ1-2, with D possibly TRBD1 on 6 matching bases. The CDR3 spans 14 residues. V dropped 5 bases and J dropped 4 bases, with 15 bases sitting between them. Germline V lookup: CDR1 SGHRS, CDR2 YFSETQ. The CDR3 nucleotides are TGCGCCAGCAGATACGACGGGGGGGCCTATGGCTACACCTTC. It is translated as CASRYDGGAYGYTF. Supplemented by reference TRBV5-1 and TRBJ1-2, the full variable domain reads KAGVTQTPRYLIKTRGQQVTLSCSPISGHRSVSWYQQTPGQGLQFLFEYFSETQRNKGNFPGRFSGRQFSNSRSEMNVSTLELGDSALYLCASRYDGGAYGYTFGSGTRLTVV.

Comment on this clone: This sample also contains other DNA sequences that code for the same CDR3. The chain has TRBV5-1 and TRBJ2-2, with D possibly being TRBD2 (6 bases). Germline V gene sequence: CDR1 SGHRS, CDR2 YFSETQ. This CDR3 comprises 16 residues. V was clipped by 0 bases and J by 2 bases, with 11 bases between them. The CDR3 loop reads CASSLAASANTGELFF. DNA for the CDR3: TGCGCCAGCAGCTTGGCGGCTAGCGCAAACACCGGGGAGCTGTTTTTT.